The 24 T cell receptor beta chains below all came from one sample that was sequenced in a study of blood T cell repertoires in COVID-19. Libraries were prepared by immunoSEQ multiplex PCR; TCRdb keeps only in-frame clonotypes and omits some of them. The table lists fewer than 300,000 clones, around 90% of them singletons. Sample: PBMCs or T cells enriched from blood (not recorded which). These receptors originate from a woman younger than 45 who had recovered from COVID-19.

The chain recombines TRBV4-2 with TRBJ2-5; the match to TRBD2 covers 12 bases. CDR1 and CDR2 from the germline V gene are LGHNA and YNFKEQ. This CDR3 is 20 amino acids long. V trimming: 0 bases; J trimming: 5 bases; junction bases outside the gene matches: 16. The DNA for the CDR3 is TGTGCCAGCAGCCAAGATCTTGTGCTAGCGGGAGGGGAGGGCCGCGAGACCCAGTACTTC. Its protein is CASSQDLVLAGGEGRETQYF.

As concerns this clone: Within the sample, other DNA sequences also encode this same CDR3. The chain joins TRBV6-5 to TRBJ2-7; unclear D gene. The CDR3 is 14 amino acids. CDR1 MNHEY and CDR2 SVGAGI come from the germline V gene. Trimming stripped 4 bases from V and 0 bases from J, with 10 bases between. CDR3 in amino acids: CASSSPPDSYEQYF. CDR3 in DNA: TGTGCCAGCAGTTCCCCGCCAGACTCCTACGAGCAGTACTTC.

V gene TRBV6-4 combines with J gene TRBJ1-2; tentative D call: TRBD1 (5 bases). Trimming removed 4 bases at V and 4 bases at J, with 13 bases between. CDR3 length: 14 amino acids. The germline V gene encodes CDR1 MRHNA and CDR2 SNTAGT. The CDR3 spells CASSATSGGYGYTF. In DNA form, the CDR3 reads TGTGCCAGCAGTGCCACGTCGGGGGGCTATGGCTACACCTTC.

Only one count was recorded for this clone. The gene calls are TRBV10-3 and TRBJ1-1; D possibly corresponds to TRBD1 (5 bases). V lost 0 bases to trimming and J lost 5 bases, with 10 bases between them. The CDR3 loop spans 14 amino acids. The V gene's germline CDR1 is ENHRY and CDR2 SYGVKD. The CDR3 DNA follows: TGTGCCATCAGTGAGTCGCAGGGAACGACTGAAGCTTTCTTT. It specifies CAISESQGTTEAFF.

This clone was counted once. The CDR3 spells CASRTGSSYEQYF. CDR3 DNA sequence: TGTGCCAGCAGGACCGGGTCATCCTACGAGCAGTACTTC. This chain links TRBV27 with TRBJ2-7; D is uncertain. This CDR3 region has 13 residues. Per germline, CDR1 MNHEY and CDR2 SMNVEV (reference sequence). Trimming left V 6 bases short and J 1 base short, with 10 bases between.

The chain joins TRBV19 to TRBJ1-4; D unclear. The CDR3 is 14 amino acids. Trimming shortened V by 1 base and J by 8 bases, and 11 bases separated the two germline ends. Looked up from germline, CDR1 is LNHDA and CDR2 is SQIVND (reference sequence). The CDR3 here is CASSIVTGEEKLFF. In DNA form, the CDR3 reads TGTGCCAGTAGTATAGTAACCGGAGAGGAAAAACTGTTTTTT.

The genes are TRBV4-3 and TRBJ1-1; 7 nucleotides agree with TRBD1. Unmatched junction bases numbered 8, after V lost 4 bases and J lost 0 bases. Germline assignment: CDR1 LGHNA and CDR2 YSLEER. This CDR3 spans 16 amino acids. The CDR3 DNA sequence: TGCGCCAGCAGCCGCGGGGACAGACCCATGAACACTGAAGCTTTCTTT. Residues: CASSRGDRPMNTEAFF.

The V gene is TRBV10-1, the J gene TRBJ1-6, with 10 bases aligning to TRBD1. Germline V CDR1 and CDR2: WNHNN, SYGVQD (reference sequence). Germline trimming cut 0 bases from V and 4 bases from J; bases unmatched to any gene: 3. This CDR3 is built from 17 residues. The CDR3 DNA sequence: TGCGCCAGCAGTGAGTCGACAGGGGGCCGTTATAATTCACCCCTCCACTTT. Protein product: CASSESTGGRYNSPLHF.

V and J are TRBV29-1 and TRBJ2-5; D is undetermined. This CDR3 is 10 amino acids long. In germline, CDR1 is SQVTM, CDR2 ANQGSEA. The ends were cut back, 4 bases at V and 5 bases at J, with 5 bases in the middle. This chain's CDR3 is CSVGQETQYF. CDR3 DNA sequence: TGCAGCGTTGGGCAGGAGACCCAGTACTTC.

This chain connects TRBV7-2 to TRBJ2-1, with TRBD1 identical over 8 bases. Trimming at V came to 1 base and at J to 7 bases, leaving 9 bases not matched to a gene. Germline V gene sequence: CDR1 SGHTA, CDR2 FQGNSA. The CDR3 is made up of 16 amino acids. The CDR3 DNA reads as TGTGCCAGCAGCTTAGGGGGGTCAGGGGGCAGGAATGAGCAGTTCTTC. This translates into CASSLGGSGGRNEQFF.

Notes on this clone: Other DNA sequences in the sample encode the same CDR3. The gene calls are TRBV28 and TRBJ1-1, with D perhaps TRBD1 (6 bases). The CDR3 sequence is 15 residues long. Germline V gene sequence: CDR1 MDHEN, CDR2 SYDVKM. V shed 4 bases and J shed 5 bases, with 17 bases lying between them. Here the CDR3 reads CASSSGGRASTEAFF. In DNA, the CDR3 is TGTGCCAGCAGTTCGGGGGGCAGGGCATCGACTGAAGCTTTCTTT.

In its sample, this clone was seen once. The chain recombines TRBV10-1 with TRBJ2-7, with 10 nucleotides matching TRBD2. The CDR3 extends over 16 amino acids. Germline values: CDR1 WNHNN, CDR2 SYGVQD (reference sequence). V was pared by 2 bases and J by 3 bases, with 7 bases of the junction left unmatched. CDR3 sequence reads: CASSETALAGVYEQYF. CDR3 nucleotide sequence: TGCGCCAGCAGTGAGACTGCTCTAGCGGGGGTCTACGAGCAGTACTTC.

V usage is TRBV9 and J usage is TRBJ1-2; possible D gene TRBD1, 6 bases. V lost 2 bases, J lost 5 bases, and 10 bases lay in between. Germline V gene lookup returns CDR1 SGDLS and CDR2 YYNGEE. The CDR3 loop spans 13 amino acids. The CDR3 spells CASSVRQDYGYTF. Here the CDR3 DNA reads TGTGCCAGCAGCGTTCGACAGGATTATGGCTACACCTTC.

V is TRBV6-2 or TRBV6-3 and J is TRBJ2-7; the D gene is possibly TRBD2 (5 bases). Germline V gives CDR1 MNHEY, CDR2 SVGEGT. Between the trimmed V and J ends, which lost 2 bases and 0 bases, there was a span of 8 bases. The CDR3 has 14 residues. CDR3 DNA: TGTGCCAGCAGTTACGAGGGCTACTCCTACGAGCAGTACTTC. It encodes CASSYEGYSYEQYF.

The CDR3 DNA sequence: TGTGCCAGCAGCGTAAATACAGGGAGCGGCTACGAGCAGTACTTC. This gives the protein CASSVNTGSGYEQYF. V and J are TRBV9 and TRBJ2-7; maybe TRBD1 (6 bases). V shed 1 base and J shed 3 bases, with 14 bases lying between them. Germline lookup yields CDR1 SGDLS and CDR2 YYNGEE. This CDR3 region has 15 residues.

This chain links TRBV21-1 with TRBJ2-4; the table assigns TRBD2, which was not confirmed against the DNA. TRBV21-1 is recorded as a pseudogene. The CDR3 spans 14 residues. CDR3 region: CASIPRGAHGIQYF. The CDR3 DNA reads TGTGCCAGCATACCCCGGGGGGCTCACGGCATTCAGTACTTC.

This CDR3 reads CASSLWTGLTSEQFF. The CDR3 coding sequence is TGTGCCAGCAGTTTATGGACAGGGCTGACTAGTGAGCAGTTCTTC. The chain uses TRBV27 and TRBJ2-1, with 8 bases matching TRBD1. Germline values: CDR1 MNHEY, CDR2 SMNVEV (reference sequence). The V and J ends lost 1 base and 9 bases, in that order; junction bases with no gene match: 8. The CDR3 is made up of 15 amino acids.

The rearrangement uses TRBV30 and TRBJ1-2; tentative D call: TRBD1 (5 bases). V was trimmed by 3 bases and J by 3 bases, leaving 11 bases between them. Germline V CDR1 and CDR2: GTSNPN, SVGIG (reference sequence). The CDR3 contains 13 residues. The CDR3 reads CAWRGGADYGYTF. For the CDR3, the DNA is TGTGCCTGGAGGGGCGGGGCGGACTATGGCTACACCTTC.

The sample holds one count of this clone. This chain joins TRBV25-1 and TRBJ2-1; D is uncertain. V dropped 3 bases and J dropped 0 bases, with 6 bases sitting between them. CDR1 and CDR2 (germline): MGHDK, SYGVNS. This CDR3 has 14 amino acids. Here the CDR3 DNA reads TGTGCCAGCAGTGATAAGAGCTCCTACAATGAGCAGTTCTTC. This codes for CASSDKSSYNEQFF.

The chain uses TRBV19 and TRBJ1-2, with D unclear. Trimming stripped 5 bases from V and 7 bases from J, with 14 bases between. This CDR3 has 13 amino acids. Germline V lookup: CDR1 LNHDA, CDR2 SQIVND (reference sequence). DNA of the CDR3: TGTGCCAGTAGTGCCTCCCGAGATCGTGGCTACACCTTC. This translates into CASSASRDRGYTF.

The V gene is TRBV18, the J gene TRBJ1-1; 8 nucleotides agree with TRBD1. The V gene's germline CDR1 is KGHSH and CDR2 LQKENI. The CDR3 length is 15 residues. After removal of 0 bases from V and 3 bases from J, the junction contained 3 bases not matched to a gene. DNA of the CDR3: TGTGCCAGCTCACCACCGACAGGGGTACACACTGAAGCTTTCTTT. It is translated as CASSPPTGVHTEAFF.

This sequence joins TRBV27 and TRBJ2-2, with TRBD1 matching over 10 bases. This CDR3 has 16 amino acids. In germline, CDR1 is MNHEY, CDR2 SMNVEV (reference sequence). Unmatched junction bases numbered 5, after V lost 3 bases and J lost 4 bases. CDR3 region: CASSFSRQGATGELFF. The DNA of the CDR3 is TGTGCCAGCAGTTTCTCGCGACAGGGGGCCACCGGGGAGCTGTTTTTT.

This clone has only one observation. J is TRBJ2-7 and V is TRBV7-9; D is unresolved. The CDR3 runs 12 residues. V shed 1 base and J shed 5 bases, with 6 bases lying between them. Germline lookup yields CDR1 SEHNR and CDR2 FQNEAQ (reference sequence). This CDR3 is CASSLVDNEQYF. The DNA of the CDR3 is TGTGCCAGCAGCTTAGTTGACAACGAGCAGTACTTC.

This chain uses TRBV4-3 with TRBJ2-1; TRBD2 matches 8 bases. Trimming at V came to 0 bases and at J to 7 bases, leaving 11 bases not matched to a gene. This CDR3 spans 17 amino acids. Germline CDR1 reads LGHNA; CDR2 reads YSLEER. This CDR3 reads CASSQDLTGGLKNEQFF. As DNA, the CDR3 is TGCGCCAGCAGCCAAGATCTGACGGGAGGGCTTAAAAATGAGCAGTTCTTC.